This T cell receptor (beta chain) originates from a study of blood T cell repertoires in COVID-19. How the authors handled the data: The assay estimated nucleated cells by amplifying reference gene primers. The data were produced by immunoSEQ multiplex PCR, yet TCRdb's version contains in-frame clones alone and is incomplete. The D gene and trimming were derived from the DNA, and the V and J assignments and clone size from that table. The table has roughly 500,000 clones, roughly nine tenths seen once. Participants were aged roughly 18 to 95 years, lived in 20 to 25 US areas, and enrolled virtually. Categorization into cohorts depended on clinical history that participants reported. The clonotype was recovered from an older woman who had recovered from COVID-19. The sample was PBMCs or T cells enriched from blood (not recorded which).

CDR3 nucleotide sequence: TGTGCCAGCAGCTCCAGGGTAAACACCGGGGAGCTGTTTTTT. Its protein product is CASSSRVNTGELFF. The V and J genes are TRBV13 and TRBJ2-2, with D maybe TRBD1 (5 bases). The CDR3 extends over 14 amino acids. Trimming removed 4 bases at V and 2 bases at J, with 8 bases between. Germline V gives CDR1 PRHDT, CDR2 FYEKMQ (reference sequence).